Following are 30 T cell receptor beta chains from one sample sequenced in a study of identical twins. TCRdb reanalysed the 5' RACE reads using MiXCR and keeps one entry per CDR3 protein. The sample yields roughly 230,000 distinct CDR3 sequences, about 8% seen once. The same sample was also used in a study of yellow fever vaccine responses in identical twins.

The sequenced sample consisted of CD8+ T cells sorted from blood. These receptors were obtained from a woman under 30 in good health.

This clonotype showed up just a few times. This chain connects TRBV15 to TRBJ2-5; TRBD1 or TRBD2 may be the D gene (5 bases each). Germline lookup yields CDR1 LNHNV and CDR2 YYDKDF (reference sequence). V dropped 2 bases and J dropped 3 bases, with 16 bases sitting between them. The CDR3 has 16 amino acids. The CDR3 loop is CATSRPTLLGEETQYF. CDR3 nucleotide sequence: TGTGCCACCAGCAGACCGACCCTGTTGGGGGAAGAGACCCAGTACTTC.

This chain connects TRBV7-8 to TRBJ2-3; 8 bases agree with TRBD2. Germline-derived CDR1 and CDR2 are SGHVS and FQNEAQ. The CDR3 has 16 amino acids. The trim removed 1 base at V and 6 bases at J, leaving 9 bases unmatched. The DNA for the CDR3 is TGTGCCAGCAGCTTAGAAGCGGGAGCCCCCCTGGATACGCAGTATTTT. Translation gives CASSLEAGAPLDTQYF.

This clonotype has just a few counts. The J gene is TRBJ2-1, the V gene TRBV7-6; perhaps TRBD1 as D (5 bases). Trimming took off 0 bases at V and 10 bases at J, with 13 bases between the two ends. This CDR3 comprises 14 residues. Germline CDR1 SGHVS, CDR2 FNYEAQ. The CDR3 DNA reads as TGTGCCAGCAGCTTAGCGGGGAAAGACAGAGAGCAGTTCTTC. As protein: CASSLAGKDREQFF.

This chain links TRBV3-1 with TRBJ2-1; D is perhaps TRBD1 (6 bases). The CDR3 runs to 15 residues. From germline, CDR1 is LGHDT and CDR2 YNNKEL (reference sequence). The ends were cut back, 4 bases at V and 1 base at J, with 11 bases in the middle. Here the CDR3 reads CASSPIGGSYNEQFF. CDR3 DNA: TGTGCCAGCAGCCCGATAGGGGGTTCCTACAATGAGCAGTTCTTC.

The chain joins TRBV4-3 to TRBJ2-7; a weak D match, TRBD1 (6 bases). The V end lost 0 bases, the J end lost 3 bases, and 12 bases lay between the germline ends. Per germline, CDR1 LGHNA and CDR2 YSLEER. The CDR3 consists of 15 residues. The CDR3 loop reads CASSQDWAGVYEQYF. DNA of the CDR3: TGCGCCAGCAGCCAAGATTGGGCAGGGGTCTACGAGCAGTACTTC.

This clonotype was observed at least ten times. The chain recombines TRBV6-5 with TRBJ2-7; 8 bases align to TRBD1. With V trimmed by 3 bases and J by 5 bases, 6 bases remained unmatched. This CDR3 has 14 residues. CDR1 is MNHEY and CDR2 is SVGAGI in the germline V gene. DNA for the CDR3: TGTGCCAGCAGTTATGGGACAGGCGAGGACGAGCAGTACTTC. Its protein is CASSYGTGEDEQYF.

This clonotype has more than one count but fewer than ten. V and J are TRBV4-3 and TRBJ2-3; 7 positions match TRBD1. CDR3 length equals 16 residues. Germline V gene data show CDR1 as LGHNA and CDR2 as YSLEER. Trimming at V came to 0 bases and at J to 3 bases, leaving 6 bases not matched to a gene. DNA of the CDR3: TGCGCCAGCAGCCAAGATAGGGGGCCGTGGACAGATACGCAGTATTTT. Encoded protein: CASSQDRGPWTDTQYF.

The chain couples TRBV4-3 to TRBJ2-3; D gene unclear. V lost 1 base and J lost 7, with 18 bases in between. This CDR3 is 16 amino acids long. In germline, CDR1 is LGHNA, CDR2 YSLEER. The CDR3 loop reads CASSQGTPVQFNTQYF. Written as DNA, the CDR3 is TGCGCCAGCAGCCAAGGGACCCCCGTTCAGTTCAATACGCAGTATTTT.

This clonotype was seen repeatedly, ten times or more. The rearrangement joins TRBV11-2 to TRBJ2-5; the D call may be TRBD1 or TRBD2 (5 bases each). Germline CDR1 reads SGHAT; CDR2 reads FQNNGV. V was pared by 4 bases and J by 5 bases, with 14 bases between. The CDR3 is 14 residues long. CDR3 sequence (DNA): TGTGCCAGCAGCTCGGGGCTGGGCTTCGAGACCCAGTACTTC. Translating it yields CASSSGLGFETQYF.

In this sample, this clonotype turned up a few times. V gene TRBV9 combines with J gene TRBJ2-1; 10 nucleotides align to TRBD2. Germline CDR1 is SGDLS and CDR2 is YYNGEE. The ends lost 5 bases at V and 7 bases at J; junction bases unmatched: 6. The CDR3 totals 14 residues. The CDR3 sequence: CASSPSGSWNEQFF. CDR3 bases: TGTGCCAGCAGTCCTAGCGGGAGTTGGAATGAGCAGTTCTTC.

This clonotype was recorded at least ten times. The chain is built from TRBV12-3 or TRBV12-4 and TRBJ1-2; D not resolved. The CDR3 has 15 amino acids. The V end lost 2 bases, the J end lost 4 bases, and 14 bases lay between the germline ends. The CDR3 spells CASSLSLETIYGYTF. DNA of the CDR3: TGTGCCAGCAGTTTATCACTCGAGACTATCTATGGCTACACCTTC.

The rearrangement links TRBV4-2 to TRBJ2-5; TRBD2 matches 9 bases. Germline values: CDR1 LGHNA, CDR2 YNFKEQ. The CDR3 runs 15 residues. Germline trimming cut 0 bases from V and 2 bases from J; bases unmatched to any gene: 1. In nucleotides, the CDR3 is TGTGCCAGCAGCCAAGAGACTAGCGGACAAGAGACCCAGTACTTC. Translated, it gives CASSQETSGQETQYF.

This clonotype was counted only a few times. The genes are TRBV28 and TRBJ2-1; 7 bases agree with TRBD1. Germline loops: CDR1 MDHEN, CDR2 SYDVKM. This CDR3 contains 16 residues. After removal of 4 bases from V and 8 bases from J, the junction contained 14 bases not matched to a gene. CDR3 nucleotides: TGTGCCAGCAGTTCCCCGACAGGGCCCTTGGTGGATGAGCAGTTCTTC. As protein: CASSSPTGPLVDEQFF.

This chain uses TRBV28 with TRBJ2-5; 7 bases match TRBD2. The J segment lost 2 bases and the V segment lost 3 bases, leaving 3 bases of the junction unmatched. CDR1 and CDR2 from the germline V gene are MDHEN and SYDVKM. The CDR3 covers 14 residues. CDR3 bases: TGTGCCAGCAGTTTGGGGACTACTCAAGAGACCCAGTACTTC. Protein: CASSLGTTQETQYF.

The chain couples TRBV20-1 to TRBJ2-5, with D possibly TRBD2 on 6 matching bases. The germline V gene has CDR1 DFQATT and CDR2 SNEGSKA (reference sequence). The V end lost 3 bases, the J end lost 5 bases, and 25 bases lay between the germline ends. The CDR3 is 17 amino acids. The CDR3: CSARSAGRPAVVETQYF. CDR3 bases: TGCAGTGCTAGGTCGGCGGGAAGGCCGGCTGTGGTGGAGACCCAGTACTTC.

As concerns this clonotype: This clone may be a read error of a much larger clone one base away. The V gene is TRBV9, the J gene TRBJ2-7, with TRBD1 matching 7 bases. Per the germline V gene, CDR1 is SGDLS and CDR2 is YYNGEE. The CDR3 extends over 14 amino acids. Written as DNA, the CDR3 is TGTACCAGCAGCGGCAGGGACAGTTCCTACGAGCAGTACTTC. This sequence encodes CTSSGRDSSYEQYF.

This clonotype was counted ten times or more. The gene calls are TRBV29-1 and TRBJ2-1; D may correspond to TRBD1 or TRBD2 (5 bases each). Germline CDR1 is SQVTM and CDR2 is ANQGSEA. With 8 bases removed from V and 0 bases from J, the gap between germline ends came to 14 bases. CDR3 size: 14 residues. CDR3 region: CSTGTESSYNEQFF. The DNA for the CDR3 is TGCAGCACGGGGACGGAGAGCTCCTACAATGAGCAGTTCTTC.

This clonotype was observed a handful of times. V gene TRBV6-4 combines with J gene TRBJ2-3; 11 positions match TRBD2. Germline lookup yields CDR1 MRHNA and CDR2 SNTAGT. The CDR3 sequence is 16 residues long. V lost 6 bases to trimming and J lost 4 bases; unmatched junction nucleotides: 9. This CDR3 is CASSITSGGSPDTQYF. In DNA, the CDR3 is TGTGCCAGCAGCATTACTAGCGGGGGAAGTCCAGATACGCAGTATTTT.

J is TRBJ2-5 and V is TRBV7-9; D might be TRBD2 (6 bases). The V gene lost 5 bases and the J gene lost 2 bases, with 15 bases spanning the gap. The germline CDR1 and CDR2 sequences are SEHNR and FQNEAQ (reference sequence). The CDR3 consists of 15 residues. The CDR3 coding sequence is TGTGCCAGCAGCACAACGGGACTCCTACAAGAGACCCAGTACTTC. As protein: CASSTTGLLQETQYF.

This clonotype has only a few counts. The chain uses TRBV29-1 and TRBJ1-2, with 11 bases matching TRBD1. The V and J ends lost 7 bases and 7 bases, in that order; junction bases with no gene match: 14. Germline V gene lookup returns CDR1 SQVTM and CDR2 ANQGSEA. CDR3 length: 15 residues. DNA for the CDR3: TGCAGCGCATTCGAGGGACAGGGGGAGCCAGGTGGCTACACCTTC. It is translated as CSAFEGQGEPGGYTF.

The chain links TRBV4-1 to TRBJ2-3; 7 bases match TRBD1. Germline V gene lookup returns CDR1 MGHRA and CDR2 YSYEKL. The J segment lost 0 bases and the V segment lost 3 bases, leaving 3 bases of the junction unmatched. The CDR3 extends over 15 amino acids. The CDR3 sequence: CASSHGTVSTDTQYF. In DNA, the CDR3 is TGCGCCAGCAGCCACGGGACAGTGAGCACAGATACGCAGTATTTT.

This clonotype was counted at least ten times. The chain joins TRBV7-2 to TRBJ2-7; D perhaps matches TRBD2 (5 bases). Looked up from germline, CDR1 is SGHTA and CDR2 is FQGNSA. The CDR3 contains 14 residues. The V end lost 3 bases, the J end lost 2 bases, and 11 bases lay between the germline ends. The CDR3 bases are TGTGCCAGCAGCTTCCGAGGGTCCACCTACGAGCAGTACTTC. Its translation is CASSFRGSTYEQYF.

This clonotype was seen more than once but under ten times. The J gene is TRBJ2-7, the V gene TRBV5-1, with a possible D match to TRBD1 (5 bases). V lost 3 bases to trimming and J lost 2 bases, with 12 bases between them. CDR3 length: 14 amino acids. Germline lookup yields CDR1 SGHRS and CDR2 YFSETQ. The CDR3: CASSWIDRAYEQYF. The CDR3 region has the DNA TGCGCCAGCAGCTGGATTGACAGAGCCTACGAGCAGTACTTC.

This clonotype was counted only a few times. This rearrangement joins TRBV20-1 to TRBJ2-7; 7 bases map to TRBD1. CDR3 length equals 14 residues. In germline, CDR1 is DFQATT, CDR2 SNEGSKA (reference sequence). The ends lost 5 bases at V and 0 bases at J; junction bases unmatched: 7. CDR3 sequence (DNA): TGCAGTGCTCGAAGCCGGGACAGCTCCTACGAGCAGTACTTC. It encodes CSARSRDSSYEQYF.

The V call is TRBV19, the J call TRBJ2-7; tentative D call: TRBD2 (5 bases). This CDR3 comprises 13 residues. V was trimmed by 8 bases and J by 0 bases, leaving 11 bases between them. Germline V lookup: CDR1 LNHDA, CDR2 SQIVND (reference sequence). CDR3 nucleotides: TGTGCCAGTGTCGACGGACTCTCCTACGAGCAGTACTTC. Amino acid sequence: CASVDGLSYEQYF.

This clonotype was picked up a small number of times. The chain links TRBV4-3 to TRBJ2-2; D remains ambiguous. CDR3 length: 14 amino acids. V was trimmed by 1 base and J by 8 bases, leaving 11 bases between them. The germline V gene encodes CDR1 LGHNA and CDR2 YSLEER. The CDR3 DNA reads TGCGCCAGCAGCCAAGTACACGAGCCGGGGGAGCTGTTTTTT. This translates into CASSQVHEPGELFF.

This clonotype was counted a few times. The chain joins TRBV27 to TRBJ2-3; 7 positions agree with TRBD1. This CDR3 region has 15 residues. Unmatched junction bases numbered 5, after V lost 5 bases and J lost 0 bases. Germline assignment: CDR1 MNHEY and CDR2 SMNVEV (reference sequence). The CDR3 nucleotides are TGTGCCAGCAGTCGGGACAGCACTAGCACAGATACGCAGTATTTT. Its translation is CASSRDSTSTDTQYF.

This clonotype was counted ten times or more. V gene TRBV7-9 combines with J gene TRBJ2-2; D unresolved. V lost 1 base and J 4 bases, leaving 13 bases between the germline ends. Looked up from germline, CDR1 is SEHNR and CDR2 is FQNEAQ (reference sequence). CDR3 length: 16 amino acids. DNA for the CDR3: TGTGCCAGCAGCTTAGTAATCGGCAGGCCCACCGGGGAGCTGTTTTTT. Residues: CASSLVIGRPTGELFF.

The chain uses TRBV29-1 and TRBJ2-7; 10 bases map to TRBD2. CDR1 and CDR2 from the germline V gene are SQVTM and ANQGSEA. Unmatched junction bases numbered 11, after V lost 7 bases and J lost 5 bases. The length of the CDR3 is 14 residues. The chain's CDR3 is CSASGGVWDNEQYF. CDR3 sequence (DNA): TGCAGCGCCAGCGGGGGGGTTTGGGATAACGAGCAGTACTTC.

This clonotype was detected a few times. V usage is TRBV19 and J usage is TRBJ2-1; 10 bases are a match to TRBD2. The trim removed 7 bases at V and 8 bases at J, leaving 8 bases unmatched. The CDR3 runs 14 residues. The germline V gene has CDR1 LNHDA and CDR2 SQIVND (reference sequence). The CDR3 DNA reads TGTGCCAGTACATCTAACCTAGCGGGAGATGAGCAGTTCTTC. Amino acid sequence: CASTSNLAGDEQFF.